The entry that follows covers one TCR beta chain sequence. Antigen: not known. The ends were cut back, 4 bases at V and 5 bases at J, with 15 bases in the middle. This CDR3 is built from 15 residues. Germline loops: CDR1 LGHDT, CDR2 YNNKEL (reference sequence). RNA in amounts of about 0.5 to 1 ug was reverse transcribed with random hexamers. A single record per CDR3 protein comes from TCRdb applying MiXCR to the immunoSEQ multiplex PCR reads. The sample includes some 210,000 distinct CDR3 sequences, 94% seen only once; the top ten take about 0.15%. This sample is part of a study of CD8 T cells in Susac syndrome. Findings and caveats of the study: Repertoires of Susac syndrome CD4+ T cells lacked clonal expansion.

TEMRA cells underwent FACS enrichment and CD8+ and CD4+ T cells underwent negative isolation. This chain uses TRBV3-1 with TRBJ1-5, with D possibly being TRBD1 (5 bases). Specimen: CD4+ T cells from PBMCs. This sequence originates from a human donor with Susac syndrome. The DNA for the CDR3 is TGTGCCAGCAGCCCCCCGGGGGTACGGTATCAGCCCCAGCATTTT. Protein: CASSPPGVRYQPQHF.